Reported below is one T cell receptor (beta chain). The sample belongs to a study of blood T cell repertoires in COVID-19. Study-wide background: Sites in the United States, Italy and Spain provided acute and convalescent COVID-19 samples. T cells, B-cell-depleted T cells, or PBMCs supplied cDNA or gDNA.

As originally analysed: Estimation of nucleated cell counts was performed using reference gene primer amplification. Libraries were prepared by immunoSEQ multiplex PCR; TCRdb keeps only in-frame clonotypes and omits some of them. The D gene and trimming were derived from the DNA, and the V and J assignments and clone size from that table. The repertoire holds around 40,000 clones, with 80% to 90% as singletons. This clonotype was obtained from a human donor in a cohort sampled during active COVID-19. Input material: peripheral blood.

The CDR3 reads CASRPGPGPLHF. In DNA form, the CDR3 reads TGTGCCAGCAGGCCAGGACCGGGGCCCCTCCACTTT. V and J are TRBV12-3 or TRBV12-4 and TRBJ1-6; D call uncertain. With 6 bases removed from V and 13 bases from J, the gap between germline ends came to 13 bases. The CDR3 loop spans 12 amino acids.